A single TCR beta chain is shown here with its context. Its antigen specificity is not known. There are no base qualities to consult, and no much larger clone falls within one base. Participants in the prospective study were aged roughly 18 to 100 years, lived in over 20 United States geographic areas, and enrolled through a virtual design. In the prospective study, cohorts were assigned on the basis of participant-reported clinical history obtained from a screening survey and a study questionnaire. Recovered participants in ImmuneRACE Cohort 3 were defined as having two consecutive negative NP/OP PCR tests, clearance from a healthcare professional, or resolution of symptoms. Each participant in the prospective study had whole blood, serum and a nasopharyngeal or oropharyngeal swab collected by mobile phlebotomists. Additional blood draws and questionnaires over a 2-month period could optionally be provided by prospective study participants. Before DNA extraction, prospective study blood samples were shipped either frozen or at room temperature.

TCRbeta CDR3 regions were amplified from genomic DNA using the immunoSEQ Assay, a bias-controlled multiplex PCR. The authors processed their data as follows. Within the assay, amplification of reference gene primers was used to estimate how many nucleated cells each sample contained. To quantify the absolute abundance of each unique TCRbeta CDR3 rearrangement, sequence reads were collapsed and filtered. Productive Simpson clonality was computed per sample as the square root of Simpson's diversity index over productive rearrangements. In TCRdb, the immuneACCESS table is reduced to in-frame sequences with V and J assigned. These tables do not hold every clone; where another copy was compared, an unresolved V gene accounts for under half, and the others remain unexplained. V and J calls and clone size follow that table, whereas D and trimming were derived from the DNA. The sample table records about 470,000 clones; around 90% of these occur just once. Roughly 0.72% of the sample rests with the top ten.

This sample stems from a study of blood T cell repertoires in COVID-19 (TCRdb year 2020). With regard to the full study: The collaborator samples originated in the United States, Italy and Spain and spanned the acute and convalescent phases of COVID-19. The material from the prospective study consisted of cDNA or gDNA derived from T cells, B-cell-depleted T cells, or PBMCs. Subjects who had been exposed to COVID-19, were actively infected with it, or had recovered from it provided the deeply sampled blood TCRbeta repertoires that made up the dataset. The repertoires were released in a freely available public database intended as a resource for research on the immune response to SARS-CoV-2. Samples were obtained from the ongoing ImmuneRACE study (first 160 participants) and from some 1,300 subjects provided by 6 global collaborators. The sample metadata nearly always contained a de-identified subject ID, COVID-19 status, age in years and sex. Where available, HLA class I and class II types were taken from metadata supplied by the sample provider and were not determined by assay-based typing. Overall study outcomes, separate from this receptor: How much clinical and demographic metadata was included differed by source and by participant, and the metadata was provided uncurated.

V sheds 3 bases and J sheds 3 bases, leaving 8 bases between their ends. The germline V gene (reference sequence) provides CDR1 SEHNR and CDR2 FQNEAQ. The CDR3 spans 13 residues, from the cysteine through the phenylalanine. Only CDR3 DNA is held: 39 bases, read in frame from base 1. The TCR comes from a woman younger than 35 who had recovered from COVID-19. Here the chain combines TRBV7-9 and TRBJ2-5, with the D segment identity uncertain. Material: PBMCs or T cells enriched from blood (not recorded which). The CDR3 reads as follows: CASSFDFEETQYF. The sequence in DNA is TGTGCCAGCAGCTTTGACTTTGAAGAGACCCAGTACTTC.